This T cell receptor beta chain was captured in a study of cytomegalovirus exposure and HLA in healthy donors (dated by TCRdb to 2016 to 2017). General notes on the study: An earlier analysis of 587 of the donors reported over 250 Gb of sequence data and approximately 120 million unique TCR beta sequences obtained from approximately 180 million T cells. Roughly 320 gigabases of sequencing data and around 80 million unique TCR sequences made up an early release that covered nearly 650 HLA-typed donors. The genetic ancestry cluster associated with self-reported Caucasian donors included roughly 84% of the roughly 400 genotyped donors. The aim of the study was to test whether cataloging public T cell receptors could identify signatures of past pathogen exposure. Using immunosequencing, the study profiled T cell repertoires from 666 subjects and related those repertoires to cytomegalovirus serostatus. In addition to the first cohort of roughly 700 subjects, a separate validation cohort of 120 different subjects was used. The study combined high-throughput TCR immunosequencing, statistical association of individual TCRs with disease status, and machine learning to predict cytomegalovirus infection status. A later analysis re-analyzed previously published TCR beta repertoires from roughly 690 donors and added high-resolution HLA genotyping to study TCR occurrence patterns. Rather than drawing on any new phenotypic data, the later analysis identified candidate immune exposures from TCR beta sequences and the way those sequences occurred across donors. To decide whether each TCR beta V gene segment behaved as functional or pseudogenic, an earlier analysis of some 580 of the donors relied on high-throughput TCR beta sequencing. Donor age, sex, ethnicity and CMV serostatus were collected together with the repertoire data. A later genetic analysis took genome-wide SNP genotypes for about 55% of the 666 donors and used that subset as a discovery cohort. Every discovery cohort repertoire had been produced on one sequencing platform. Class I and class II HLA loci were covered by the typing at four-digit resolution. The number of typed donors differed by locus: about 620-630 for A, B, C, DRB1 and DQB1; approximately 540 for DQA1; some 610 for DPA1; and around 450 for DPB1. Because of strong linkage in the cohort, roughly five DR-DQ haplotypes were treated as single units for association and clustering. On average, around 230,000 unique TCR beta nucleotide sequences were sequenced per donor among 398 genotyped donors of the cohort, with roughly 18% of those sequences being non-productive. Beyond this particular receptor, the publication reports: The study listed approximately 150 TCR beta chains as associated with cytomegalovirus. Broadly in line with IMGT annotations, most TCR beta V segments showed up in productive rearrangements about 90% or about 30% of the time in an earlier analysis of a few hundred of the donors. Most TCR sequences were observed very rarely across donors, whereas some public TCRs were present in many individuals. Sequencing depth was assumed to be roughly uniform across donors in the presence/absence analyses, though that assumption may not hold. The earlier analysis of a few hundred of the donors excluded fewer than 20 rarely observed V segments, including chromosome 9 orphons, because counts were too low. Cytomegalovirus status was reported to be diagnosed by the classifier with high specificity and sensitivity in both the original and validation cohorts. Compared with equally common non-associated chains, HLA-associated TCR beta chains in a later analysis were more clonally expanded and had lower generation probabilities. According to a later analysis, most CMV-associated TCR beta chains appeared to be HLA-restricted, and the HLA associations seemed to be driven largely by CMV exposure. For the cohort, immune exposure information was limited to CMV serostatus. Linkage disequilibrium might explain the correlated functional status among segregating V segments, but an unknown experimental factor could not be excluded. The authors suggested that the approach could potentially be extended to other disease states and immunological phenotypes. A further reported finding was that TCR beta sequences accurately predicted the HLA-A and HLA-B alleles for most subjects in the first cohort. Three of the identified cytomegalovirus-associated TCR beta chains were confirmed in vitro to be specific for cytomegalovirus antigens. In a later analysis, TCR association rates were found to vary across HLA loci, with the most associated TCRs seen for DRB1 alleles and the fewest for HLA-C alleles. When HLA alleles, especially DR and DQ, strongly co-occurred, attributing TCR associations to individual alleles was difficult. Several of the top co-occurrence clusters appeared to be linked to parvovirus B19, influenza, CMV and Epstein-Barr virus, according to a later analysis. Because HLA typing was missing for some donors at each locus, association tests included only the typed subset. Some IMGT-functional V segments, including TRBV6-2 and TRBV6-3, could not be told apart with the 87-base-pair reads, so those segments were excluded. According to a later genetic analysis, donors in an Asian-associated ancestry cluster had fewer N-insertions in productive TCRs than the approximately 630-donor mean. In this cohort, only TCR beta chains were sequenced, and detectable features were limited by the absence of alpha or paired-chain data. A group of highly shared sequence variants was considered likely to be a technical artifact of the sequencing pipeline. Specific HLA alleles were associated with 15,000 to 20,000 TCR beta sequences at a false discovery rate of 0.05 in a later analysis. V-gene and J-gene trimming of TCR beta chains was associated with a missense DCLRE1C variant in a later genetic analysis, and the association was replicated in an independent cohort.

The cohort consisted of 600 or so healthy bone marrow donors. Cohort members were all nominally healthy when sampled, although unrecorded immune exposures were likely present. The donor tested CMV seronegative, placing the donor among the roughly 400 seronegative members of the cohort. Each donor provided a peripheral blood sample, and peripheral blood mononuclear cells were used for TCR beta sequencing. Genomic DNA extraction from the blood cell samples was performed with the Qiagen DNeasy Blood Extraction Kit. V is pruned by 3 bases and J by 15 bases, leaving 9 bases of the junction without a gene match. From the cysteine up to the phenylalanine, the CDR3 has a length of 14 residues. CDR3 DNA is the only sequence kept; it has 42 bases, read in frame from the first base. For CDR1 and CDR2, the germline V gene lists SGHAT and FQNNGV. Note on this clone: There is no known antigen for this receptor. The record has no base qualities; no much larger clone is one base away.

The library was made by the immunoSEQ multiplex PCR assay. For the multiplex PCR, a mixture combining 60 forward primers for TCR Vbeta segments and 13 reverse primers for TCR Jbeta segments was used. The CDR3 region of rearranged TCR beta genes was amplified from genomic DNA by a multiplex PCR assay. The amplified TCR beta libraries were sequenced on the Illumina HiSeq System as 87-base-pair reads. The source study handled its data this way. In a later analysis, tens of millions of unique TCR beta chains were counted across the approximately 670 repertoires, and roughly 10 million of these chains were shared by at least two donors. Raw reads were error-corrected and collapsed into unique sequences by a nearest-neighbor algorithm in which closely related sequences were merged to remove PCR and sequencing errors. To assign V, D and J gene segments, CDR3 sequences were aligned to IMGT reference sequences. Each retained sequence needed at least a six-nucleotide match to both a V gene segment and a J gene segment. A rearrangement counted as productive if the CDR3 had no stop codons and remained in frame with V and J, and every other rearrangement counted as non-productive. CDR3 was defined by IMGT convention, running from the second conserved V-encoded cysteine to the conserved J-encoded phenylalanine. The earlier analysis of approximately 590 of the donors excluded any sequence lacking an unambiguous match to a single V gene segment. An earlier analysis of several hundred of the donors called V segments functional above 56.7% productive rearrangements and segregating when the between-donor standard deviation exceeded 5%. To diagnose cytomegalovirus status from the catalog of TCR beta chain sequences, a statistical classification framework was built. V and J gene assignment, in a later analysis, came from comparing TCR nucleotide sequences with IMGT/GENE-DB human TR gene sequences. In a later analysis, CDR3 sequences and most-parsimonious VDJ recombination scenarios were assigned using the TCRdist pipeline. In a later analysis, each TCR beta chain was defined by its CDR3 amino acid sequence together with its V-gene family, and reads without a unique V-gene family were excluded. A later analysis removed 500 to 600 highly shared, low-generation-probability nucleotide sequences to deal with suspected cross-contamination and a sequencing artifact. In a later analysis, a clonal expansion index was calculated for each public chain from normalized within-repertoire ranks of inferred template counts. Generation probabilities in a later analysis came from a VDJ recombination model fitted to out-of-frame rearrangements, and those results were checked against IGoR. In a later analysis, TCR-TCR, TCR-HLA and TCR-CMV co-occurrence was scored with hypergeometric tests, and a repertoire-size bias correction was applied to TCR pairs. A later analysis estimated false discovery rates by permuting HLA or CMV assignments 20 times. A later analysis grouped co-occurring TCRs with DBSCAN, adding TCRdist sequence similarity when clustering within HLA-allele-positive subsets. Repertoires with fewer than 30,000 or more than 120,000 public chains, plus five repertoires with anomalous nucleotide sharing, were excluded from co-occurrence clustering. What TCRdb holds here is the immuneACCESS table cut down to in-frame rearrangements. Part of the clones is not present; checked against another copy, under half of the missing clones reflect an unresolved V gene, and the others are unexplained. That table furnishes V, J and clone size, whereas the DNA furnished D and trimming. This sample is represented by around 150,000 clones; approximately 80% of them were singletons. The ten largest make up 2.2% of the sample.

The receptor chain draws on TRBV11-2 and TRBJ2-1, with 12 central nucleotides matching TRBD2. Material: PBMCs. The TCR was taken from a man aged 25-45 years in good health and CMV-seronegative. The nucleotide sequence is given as TGTGCCAGCAGCTTCCGGACTAGCGGGGCAGTGACGTTCTTC. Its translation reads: CASSFRTSGAVTFF. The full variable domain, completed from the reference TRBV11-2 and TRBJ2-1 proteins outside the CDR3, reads EAGVAQSPRYKIIEKRQSVAFWCNPISGHATLYWYQQILGQGPKLLIQFQNNGVVDDSQLPKDRFSAERLKGVDSTLKIQPAKLEDSAVYLCASSFRTSGAVTFFGPGTRLTVL.